Below, 26 T cell receptor beta chains from the same sample are listed, as sequenced in a study of siplizumab effects on memory and regulatory T cells (dated by TCRdb to the late 2010s). Libraries came from the immunoSEQ multiplex PCR assay. TCRdb limited this immuneACCESS table to in-frame rearrangements with V and J called. A share of clones is missing; checked studies link under half to unresolved V genes, and the rest is unexplained. For this sample the table gives some 100,000 clones, of which about nine tenths were detected only once. The ten biggest clones cover roughly 2.7% of the sample. The material sequenced was CD4+ T cells sorted from blood. Receptor source: a human donor in good health. Some clones in this sample may be carry-over from other donors' samples.

The chain links TRBV6-5 to TRBJ2-5; D is unclear. Trimming stripped 1 base from V and 1 base from J, with 7 bases between. CDR1 is MNHEY, CDR2 SVGAGI, per germline. This CDR3 spans 14 amino acids. The CDR3, as DNA: TGTGCCAGCAGTTACTTCGCAACCCAAGAGACCCAGTACTTC. This sequence encodes CASSYFATQETQYF.

This sequence joins TRBV5-1 and TRBJ2-1; 15 positions agree with TRBD2. CDR3 length: 19 residues. The ends lost 4 bases at V and 0 bases at J; junction bases unmatched: 8. The germline V gene encodes CDR1 SGHRS and CDR2 YFSETQ. For the CDR3, the DNA is TGCGCCAGCAGCCCGGGACTAGCGGGAGGCCTGAGCTCCTACAATGAGCAGTTCTTC. Its protein product is CASSPGLAGGLSSYNEQFF.

The rearrangement uses TRBV5-6 and TRBJ2-7; 8 positions match TRBD2. The CDR3 sequence is 14 residues long. V gave up 5 bases and J gave up 3 bases; unmatched junction bases: 7. The germline V gene encodes CDR1 SGHDT and CDR2 YYEEEE. The CDR3 DNA reads TGTGCCAGCAGAACTAGCGGAGCTAACTACGAGCAGTACTTC. It is translated as CASRTSGANYEQYF.

V and J are TRBV11-2 and TRBJ2-1; 7 positions match TRBD2. V lost 5 bases, J lost 3 bases, and 16 bases stayed unmatched. This CDR3 contains 18 residues. Per germline, CDR1 SGHAT and CDR2 FQNNGV. The CDR3 protein is CASSPLSLSGNGYNEQFF. As DNA, the CDR3 is TGTGCCAGCAGCCCATTAAGTCTCAGCGGGAACGGCTACAATGAGCAGTTCTTC.

The chain joins TRBV5-5 to TRBJ2-5; either TRBD1 or TRBD2 may fit D (5 bases each). The germline CDR1 and CDR2 sequences are SGHKS and YYEKEE (reference sequence). V lost 4 bases and J lost 1, with 14 bases in between. The CDR3 is 15 residues long. The CDR3 here is CASSTPGRSQETQYF. The CDR3 DNA sequence: TGTGCCAGCAGCACCCCGGGACGAAGCCAAGAGACCCAGTACTTC.

CDR3 sequence (DNA): TGTGCCAGCAGTGAAAGCCCTGTTTCCTACGAGCAGTACTTC. It yields the protein CASSESPVSYEQYF. The genes are TRBV6-1 and TRBJ2-7; D gene unclear. Deletions cut 2 bases from V and 1 base from J, with 9 bases between. Germline V gene data show CDR1 as MNHNS and CDR2 as SASEGT. CDR3 length: 14 amino acids.

The chain joins TRBV5-6 to TRBJ2-7, with TRBD1 matching 9 bases. This CDR3 has 15 residues. CDR1 is SGHDT, CDR2 YYEEEE, per germline. Trimming at V came to 3 bases and at J to 5 bases, leaving 9 bases not matched to a gene. This CDR3 reads CASSWAGTGFHEQYF. CDR3 DNA: TGTGCCAGCAGCTGGGCCGGGACAGGGTTCCACGAGCAGTACTTC.

CDR3 amino acids: CARIQGQGRYSNQPQHF. In DNA form, the CDR3 reads TGTGCCAGAATTCAGGGACAGGGACGTTATAGCAATCAGCCCCAGCATTTT. The genes are TRBV5-3 and TRBJ1-5, with 9 positions matching TRBD1. TRBV5-3 is designated an ORF whose function remains uncertain. V dropped 6 bases and J dropped 0; count of bases not matched to a gene: 10. The CDR3 has 17 residues.

This chain uses TRBV7-6 with TRBJ2-1; 13 bases fit TRBD2. Germline loops: CDR1 SGHVS, CDR2 FNYEAQ. V dropped 3 bases and J dropped 4; count of bases not matched to a gene: 3. CDR3 length: 16 amino acids. DNA for the CDR3: TGTGCCAGCAGCTTGGGGACTAGCGGGGCTTACAATGAGCAGTTCTTC. Encoded protein: CASSLGTSGAYNEQFF.

The chain combines TRBV19 with TRBJ2-7; 12 bases match TRBD1. With V trimmed by 3 bases and J by 3 bases, 3 bases remained unmatched. The CDR3 contains 15 residues. Germline CDR1 reads LNHDA; CDR2 reads SQIVND (reference sequence). The CDR3 loop is CASSMGTGGGYEQYF. CDR3 coding DNA: TGTGCCAGTAGTATGGGGACAGGGGGCGGCTACGAGCAGTACTTC.

The V gene is TRBV5-4, the J gene TRBJ2-2; 7 bases are shared with TRBD2. V was pared by 0 bases and J by 6 bases, with 5 bases of the junction left unmatched. CDR1 and CDR2 (germline): SGHNT, YYREEE (reference sequence). The CDR3 covers 15 residues. CDR3 coding DNA: TGTGCCAGCAGCTTGGACGGACTAGGATCCGGGGAGCTGTTTTTT. Translation gives CASSLDGLGSGELFF.

This chain uses TRBV30 with TRBJ2-5, with no clear D. V shed 0 bases and J shed 5 bases, with 10 bases lying between them. CDR1 GTSNPN and CDR2 SVGIG come from the germline V gene (reference sequence). The CDR3 length is 13 residues. Here the CDR3 DNA reads TGTGCCTGGAGTGTAATTTTTAAGGAGACCCAGTACTTC. Translation gives CAWSVIFKETQYF.

V gene TRBV2 combines with J gene TRBJ2-1, with TRBD2 matching over 9 bases. Germline-derived CDR1 and CDR2 are SNHLY and FYNNEI. V lost 3 bases and J lost 10; bases outside the gene matches: 10. This CDR3 has 15 residues. The CDR3 nucleotides read TGTGCCAGCAGTGATCAGGGCGGGAGGGCCGGAGAGCAGTTCTTC. Translation: CASSDQGGRAGEQFF.

The V call is TRBV28, the J call TRBJ2-5; 9 nucleotides match TRBD2. Germline V gene sequence: CDR1 MDHEN, CDR2 SYDVKM. This CDR3 has 14 amino acids. J gave up 6 bases and V 3 bases, and 5 bases lay outside the gene matches. This CDR3 reads CASSFGTSFKTQYF. DNA for the CDR3: TGTGCCAGCAGTTTCGGGACTAGCTTTAAGACCCAGTACTTC.

This sequence joins TRBV7-6 and TRBJ2-3; TRBD1 matches 9 bases. Germline assignment: CDR1 SGHVS and CDR2 FNYEAQ. The V segment lost 2 bases and the J segment 4 bases; nucleotides outside the gene matches: 4. CDR3 size: 15 residues. CDR3 nucleotide sequence: TGTGCCAGCAGCTTAATGGGACAGGGTTCAGATACGCAGTATTTT. This codes for CASSLMGQGSDTQYF.

The chain uses TRBV6-1 and TRBJ2-1; TRBD2 matches 9 bases. The CDR3 is 15 residues long. CDR1 MNHNS and CDR2 SASEGT come from the germline V gene. With V trimmed by 5 bases and J by 5 bases, 7 bases remained unmatched. In DNA form, the CDR3 reads TGTGCCAGCAGTTTAGCGGGAGTCGGGAACAATGAGCAGTTCTTC. Translation gives CASSLAGVGNNEQFF.

The chain is built from TRBV5-1 and TRBJ2-7; D possibly corresponds to TRBD1 (6 bases). Trimming shortened V by 0 bases and J by 1 base, and 8 bases separated the two germline ends. CDR1 and CDR2 (germline): SGHRS, YFSETQ. This CDR3 is 14 amino acids long. CDR3 protein: CASSLDRASYEQYF. Here the CDR3 DNA reads TGCGCCAGCAGCTTGGACAGGGCGTCCTACGAGCAGTACTTC.

The V gene is TRBV6-1, the J gene TRBJ1-1, with a weak D call TRBD1 (5 bases). From germline, CDR1 is MNHNS and CDR2 SASEGT. The CDR3 covers 14 residues. V lost 10 bases to trimming and J lost 0 bases, with 15 bases between them. CDR3 region: CATVMDNMNTEAFF. The CDR3 DNA is TGTGCCACCGTTATGGACAACATGAACACTGAAGCTTTCTTT.

The rearrangement uses TRBV29-1 and TRBJ2-1; 11 positions agree with TRBD2. Germline CDR1 SQVTM, CDR2 ANQGSEA. V shed 3 bases and J 5 bases; nucleotides not matched to a gene: 3. The CDR3 spans 14 residues. CDR3 DNA sequence: TGCAGCGTTGAGCGTAGCGGGAGGGACAATGAGCAGTTCTTC. It yields the protein CSVERSGRDNEQFF.

The J gene is TRBJ1-2, the V gene TRBV12-5; 9 bases are shared with TRBD1. The CDR3 length is 15 residues. The V gene's germline CDR1 is LGHNT and CDR2 FRNRAP. V lost 5 bases and J lost 3; bases outside the gene matches: 7. The CDR3 coding sequence is TGTGCTAGTGGTGCCGCGACAGGGGGTTACTATGGCTACACCTTC. Encoded protein: CASGAATGGYYGYTF.

The CDR3 protein is CASGLVPGLNRGKANYGYTF. In DNA form, the CDR3 reads TGTGCTAGTGGTTTGGTACCTGGCTTAAACAGGGGGAAAGCTAACTATGGCTACACCTTC. This chain links TRBV12-5 with TRBJ1-2; TRBD1 matches 8 bases. V lost 0 bases and J lost 0; bases outside the gene matches: 15. Germline CDR1 reads LGHNT; CDR2 reads FRNRAP. The CDR3 is 20 residues long.

The rearrangement joins TRBV11-2 to TRBJ2-5; D is tentatively TRBD1 or TRBD2 (5 bases each). The CDR3 contains 15 residues. With 3 bases removed from V and 2 bases from J, the gap between germline ends came to 13 bases. CDR1 and CDR2 (germline): SGHAT, FQNNGV. The CDR3 spells CASSFWGSGQETQYF. For the CDR3, the DNA is TGTGCCAGCAGCTTTTGGGGGAGCGGACAAGAGACCCAGTACTTC.

The chain combines TRBV6-5 with TRBJ2-1, with D hard to call. Germline V CDR1 and CDR2: MNHEY, SVGAGI. The germline V and J ends were trimmed by 0 bases and 6 bases, with 6 bases remaining between them. This CDR3 contains 13 residues. This CDR3 is CASSYSKGNEQFF. The CDR3 coding sequence is TGTGCCAGCAGTTACTCGAAGGGCAATGAGCAGTTCTTC.

The chain links TRBV19 to TRBJ2-1, with 8 bases aligning to TRBD2. V lost 5 bases, J lost 5 bases, and 14 bases stayed unmatched. Germline V lookup: CDR1 LNHDA, CDR2 SQIVND (reference sequence). CDR3 size: 17 residues. The DNA of the CDR3 is TGTGCCAGTAGTCCCGGGCGGACTAGCCGAGGAGACAATGAGCAGTTCTTC. It specifies CASSPGRTSRGDNEQFF.

V and J are TRBV10-1 and TRBJ2-7; 7 bases line up with TRBD1. Per germline, CDR1 WNHNN and CDR2 SYGVQD (reference sequence). The CDR3 has 13 residues. The trim removed 1 base at V and 3 bases at J, leaving 0 bases unmatched. The CDR3 spells CASSEYRGYEQYF. The CDR3 nucleotides read TGCGCCAGCAGTGAGTACAGGGGCTACGAGCAGTACTTC.

The V call is TRBV12-5, the J call TRBJ2-3, with a tentative D call TRBD1 (6 bases). The CDR3 extends over 15 amino acids. The V gene lost 7 bases and the J gene lost 1 base, with 15 bases spanning the gap. Per the germline V gene, CDR1 is LGHNT and CDR2 is FRNRAP. CDR3 residues: CASAKRGTRTDTQYF. Written as DNA, the CDR3 is TGTGCTAGTGCTAAAAGGGGGACCCGCACAGATACGCAGTATTTT.